These 17 T cell receptor gamma chains were all obtained from the same sample, sequenced in a study of intestinal T cells in coeliac disease. Genomic DNA came from ten approximately 4.9-µm formalin-fixed paraffin-embedded scrolls per case. LymphoTrack primers amplified TRG sequences from about 180 ng of biopsy DNA. TCRdb applied CATT to the multiplex PCR reads for clone calling. Among 700 or so gamma-chain clones listed, 49% were seen once. Sequenced: a duodenal biopsy. Every receptor here comes from a human donor with celiac disease.

The sample holds one count of this clone. The CDR3 loop reads CALWDFQYNFIIKKLF. Here the CDR3 DNA reads TGTGCCTTGTGGGATTTTCAGTATAATTTTATTATTAAGAAACTCTTT. This sequence joins TRGV9 and TRGJ1 or TRGJ2. The CDR3 is made up of 16 amino acids. After removal of 4 bases from V and 9 bases from J, the junction contained 21 bases not matched to a gene. In germline, CDR1 is GITISATS, CDR2 ISYDGTV (reference sequence).

V gene TRGV9 combines with J gene TRGJ1 or TRGJ2. Germline lookup yields CDR1 GITISATS and CDR2 ISYDGTV (reference sequence). This CDR3 spans 12 amino acids. V dropped 6 bases and J dropped 12; count of bases not matched to a gene: 14. DNA of the CDR3: TGTGCCTTGTGGAGCTGGAAGGAGGGGAAACTCTTT. The encoded protein is CALWSWKEGKLF.

The chain carries TRGV9 and TRGJ1 or TRGJ2. Germline values: CDR1 GITISATS, CDR2 ISYDGTV (reference sequence). V shed 5 bases and J 1 base; nucleotides not matched to a gene: 23. The CDR3 runs to 19 residues. This CDR3 is CALWGSPKGEIQNYYKKLF. The CDR3 DNA reads as TGTGCCTTGTGGGGAAGCCCCAAAGGAGAAATACAAAATTATTATAAGAAACTCTTT.

The chain joins TRGV10 to TRGJP1. TRGV10 is labeled an ORF, and its function is uncertain. The CDR3 contains 15 residues. After removal of 8 bases from V and 7 bases from J, the junction contained 14 bases not matched to a gene. The CDR3 DNA sequence: TGTGCTGCGTGGGATTTAGGACCACGTGGTTGGTTCAAGATATTT. This codes for CAAWDLGPRGWFKIF.

The chain joins TRGV2 to TRGJ1 or TRGJ2. This CDR3 is built from 13 residues. Germline CDR1 reads EGSNGY; CDR2 reads YDSYNSKV. The V gene end was trimmed by 12 bases and the J gene end by 9 bases; junction bases not matched to a gene: 20. This chain's CDR3 is CAHLGRPGGKKLF. The CDR3 nucleotides are TGTGCCCACCTGGGACGGCCCGGTGGTAAGAAACTCTTT.

This clone ranks as large. The chain has TRGV9 and TRGJ1 or TRGJ2. V lost 0 bases to trimming and J lost 4 bases; unmatched junction nucleotides: 3. Looked up from germline, CDR1 is GITISATS and CDR2 is ISYDGTV (reference sequence). This CDR3 is built from 13 residues. CDR3 coding DNA: TGTGCCTTGTGGGAGGTGGGGTATTATAAGAAACTCTTT. This codes for CALWEVGYYKKLF.

The chain employs TRGV10 and TRGJ1 or TRGJ2. TRGV10 falls under the ORF class, with uncertain function. V trimming: 12 bases; J trimming: 10 bases; junction bases outside the gene matches: 25. The CDR3 sequence is 15 residues long. In DNA, the CDR3 is TGTGCTGCATGGGATTATAGGCGAGTTATTATAAAGAAACTCTTT. The encoded protein is CAAWDYRRVIIKKLF.

The V and J genes are TRGV2 and TRGJ1 or TRGJ2. Germline V gene lookup returns CDR1 EGSNGY and CDR2 YDSYNSKV. V dropped 12 bases and J dropped 6; count of bases not matched to a gene: 17. The CDR3 totals 13 residues. The CDR3 sequence: CADLGRPPYKKLF. DNA of the CDR3: TGTGCCGACCTGGGACGGCCTCCTTATAAGAAACTCTTT.

This rearrangement joins TRGV8 to TRGJ1 or TRGJ2. V lost 6 bases and J lost 5; bases outside the gene matches: 10. In germline, CDR1 is VENAVY, CDR2 YDSYNSRV. CDR3 size: 13 residues. CDR3 in DNA: TGTGCCACCTGGATAATCCAGCATTATAAGAAACTCTTT. It is translated as CATWIIQHYKKLF.

Sample share makes this clone large. This chain links TRGV2 with TRGJ1 or TRGJ2. From germline, CDR1 is EGSNGY and CDR2 YDSYNSKV. The CDR3 extends over 15 amino acids. V trimming: 2 bases; J trimming: 7 bases; junction bases outside the gene matches: 14. The CDR3 sequence: CATWDAPPKRYKKLF. The CDR3 DNA follows: TGTGCCACCTGGGACGCGCCCCCTAAACGGTATAAGAAACTCTTT.

The chain links TRGV3 to TRGJ1 or TRGJ2. V shed 12 bases and J 3 bases; nucleotides not matched to a gene: 8. Germline V gene sequence: CDR1 VTNTFY, CDR2 YDVSTARD (reference sequence). This CDR3 region has 11 residues. The CDR3 DNA reads TGTGCCCCCCTGCCTTATTATAAGAAACTCTTT. Translation gives CAPLPYYKKLF.

The chain couples TRGV8 to TRGJ1 or TRGJ2. Trimming at V came to 4 bases and at J to 7 bases, leaving 13 bases not matched to a gene. The CDR3 length is 14 residues. The germline V gene encodes CDR1 VENAVY and CDR2 YDSYNSRV. CDR3 loop: CATWEYRLGYKKLF. The CDR3 DNA sequence: TGTGCCACCTGGGAGTATCGGTTGGGGTATAAGAAACTCTTT.

The J gene is TRGJP1, the V gene TRGV10. TRGV10 belongs to the ORF category, with a function that is uncertain. This CDR3 is 12 amino acids long. With 8 bases clipped from V and 8 bases from J, the junction kept 6 bases outside the gene matches. Written as DNA, the CDR3 is TGTGCTGCGTGGGGCCACGGTTGGTTCAAGATATTT. It codes for CAAWGHGWFKIF.

This chain uses TRGV9 with TRGJ1 or TRGJ2. The CDR3 has 19 residues. Trimming took 4 bases from V and 6 from J; bases not matched to a gene: 27. Per the germline V gene, CDR1 is GITISATS and CDR2 is ISYDGTV (reference sequence). The CDR3 here is CALWEAPKEKYKIIYKKLF. In DNA, the CDR3 is TGTGCCTTGTGGGAAGCCCCAAAGGAGAAATACAAAATTATTTATAAGAAACTCTTT.

This clone was observed a few times. This chain links TRGV2 with TRGJP2. This CDR3 contains 14 residues. V lost 2 bases to trimming and J lost 4 bases; unmatched junction nucleotides: 4. CDR1 EGSNGY and CDR2 YDSYNSKV come from the germline V gene. CDR3 region: CATWDAVSDWIKTF. For the CDR3, the DNA is TGTGCCACCTGGGACGCAGTTAGTGATTGGATCAAGACGTTT.

A few counts support this clone. The V call is TRGV2, the J call TRGJ1 or TRGJ2. Germline values: CDR1 EGSNGY, CDR2 YDSYNSKV. The trim removed 1 base at V and 2 bases at J, leaving 2 bases unmatched. The CDR3 is made up of 13 amino acids. The CDR3, as DNA: TGTGCCACCTGGGACGGTGATTATTATAAGAAACTCTTT. It yields the protein CATWDGDYYKKLF.

The rearrangement uses TRGV10 and TRGJ1 or TRGJ2. TRGV10 is identified as an open reading frame with a role that is uncertain. Losses at the gene ends were 11 bases for V and 10 bases for J; bases not matched to a gene: 12. The CDR3 sequence is 11 residues long. The CDR3 loop is CAARITYKKLF. The DNA for the CDR3 is TGTGCTGCGCGGATTACGTACAAGAAACTCTTT.